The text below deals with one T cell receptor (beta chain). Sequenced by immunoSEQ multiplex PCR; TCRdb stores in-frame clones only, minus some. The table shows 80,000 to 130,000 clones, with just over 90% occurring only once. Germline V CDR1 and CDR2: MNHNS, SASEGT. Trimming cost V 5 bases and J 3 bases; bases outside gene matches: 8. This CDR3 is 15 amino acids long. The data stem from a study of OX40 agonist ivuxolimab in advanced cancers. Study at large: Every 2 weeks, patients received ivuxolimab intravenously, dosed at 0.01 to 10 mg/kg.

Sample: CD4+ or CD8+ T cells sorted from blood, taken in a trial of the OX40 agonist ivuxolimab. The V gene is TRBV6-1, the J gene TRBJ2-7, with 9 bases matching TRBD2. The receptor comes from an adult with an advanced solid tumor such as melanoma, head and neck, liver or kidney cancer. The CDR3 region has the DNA TGTGCCAGCAGTATGACTAGCGGAGGTAACTACGAGCAGTACTTC. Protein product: CASSMTSGGNYEQYF.